This T cell receptor (beta chain) was captured by sequencing in a study of blood T cells in healthy people across ages. Overall study results and limits: The long-lived group displayed more naive CD4+ cells, plus higher diversity, than the aged donors did.

V was shortened by 1 base and J by 3 bases, with 11 bases between the two germline ends. CDR1 and CDR2 (germline): SGHKS, YYEKEE (reference sequence). The CDR3 contains 15 residues. The second PCR ran roughly 6 to 12 cycles with a sample-barcoded 5' primer and J-beta primers. Template switching added a 12-random-nucleotide identifier to every cDNA molecule. Via MiXCR, TCRdb re-called the 5' RACE reads, giving one row per CDR3 protein. Found here are under 2,000,000 distinct CDR3 sequences, around 50% of them singletons; the top ten hold approximately 2%. This clonotype was counted between two and nine times. The target antigen is unknown.

The chain has TRBV5-5 and TRBJ1-5; tentative D call: TRBD1 (5 bases). This sequence was found in a woman aged 40 to 50 in good health. Input material: blood. The CDR3 spells CASSLYEQANQPQHF. CDR3 bases: TGTGCCAGCAGCTTGTATGAACAGGCCAATCAGCCCCAGCATTTT.